The next 21 T cell receptor beta chains were all read from a single sample in a study of T cells in tuberculosis. TCRdb's table, derived via immunoSEQ multiplex PCR, lists solely in-frame clones and lacks some. Here the sample spans 20,000 to 25,000 clones, 85% to 90% being singletons. Sequencing was carried out using PBMCs. These receptor sequences come from a donor aged 5-35 years with latent tuberculosis or without tuberculosis infection.

The rearrangement uses TRBV7-8 and TRBJ2-6; 10 nucleotides agree with TRBD1. This CDR3 contains 18 residues. The V segment lost 5 bases and the J segment 1 base; nucleotides outside the gene matches: 8. Germline V CDR1 and CDR2: SGHVS, FQNEAQ. DNA for the CDR3: TGTGCCAGCAGCCCCCGGACAGGGGGTAGGTCTGGGGCCAACGTCCTGACTTTC. Its translation: CASSPRTGGRSGANVLTF.

The V and J genes are TRBV7-2 and TRBJ2-5, with TRBD2 matching 12 bases. V shed 3 bases, J shed 4 bases, and the junction held 6 bases outside the gene matches. This CDR3 is built from 16 residues. CDR1 and CDR2 (germline): SGHTA, FQGNSA. The CDR3 DNA reads TGTGCCAGCAGCTTGTCCCGGACTAGCGGGGCAGAGACCCAGTACTTC. Protein sequence: CASSLSRTSGAETQYF.

The chain is built from TRBV19 and TRBJ2-3; D is uncertain. The V end lost 6 bases, the J end lost 4 bases, and 14 bases lay between the germline ends. The CDR3 extends over 14 amino acids. In germline, CDR1 is LNHDA, CDR2 SQIVND (reference sequence). The CDR3 DNA reads TGTGCCAGTAGCCTCCCCATCCGGGCAGATACGCAGTATTTT. The encoded protein is CASSLPIRADTQYF.

The table lists this clone with a count of one. This chain joins TRBV19 and TRBJ1-2; tentative D call: TRBD1 (6 bases). Germline loops: CDR1 LNHDA, CDR2 SQIVND (reference sequence). The CDR3 contains 15 residues. Trimming shortened V by 9 bases and J by 3 bases, and 20 bases separated the two germline ends. This CDR3 is CAREISGGHHYGYTF. The DNA for the CDR3 is TGTGCCAGGGAGATTTCGGGGGGGCATCACTATGGCTACACCTTC.

The chain carries TRBV5-8 and TRBJ1-6, with 7 positions matching TRBD1. Germline trimming cut 4 bases from V and 10 bases from J; bases unmatched to any gene: 14. Germline CDR1 and CDR2: SGHTS and YDEGEE. The CDR3 runs 16 residues. CDR3 protein: CASSLTRNRGSSPLHF. The CDR3 DNA reads TGTGCCAGCAGCCTGACGAGGAACAGGGGAAGCTCACCCCTCCACTTT.

This clone was recorded a few times. The chain links TRBV11-2 to TRBJ1-5; no firm D call. CDR1 SGHAT and CDR2 FQNNGV come from the germline V gene. This CDR3 contains 13 residues. Trimming stripped 4 bases from V and 7 bases from J, with 11 bases between. Written as DNA, the CDR3 is TGTGCCAGCAGCTCTTTTACCGGGCAGCCCCAGCATTTT. Encoded protein: CASSSFTGQPQHF. Filled out from reference TRBV11-2 and TRBJ1-5, the complete variable domain reads EAGVAQSPRYKIIEKRQSVAFWCNPISGHATLYWYQQILGQGPKLLIQFQNNGVVDDSQLPKDRFSAERLKGVDSTLKIQPAKLEDSAVYLCASSSFTGQPQHFGDGTRLSIL.

The V call is TRBV4-2, the J call TRBJ2-5; 15 bases are a match to TRBD2. Looked up from germline, CDR1 is LGHNA and CDR2 is YNFKEQ. V trimming: 5 bases; J trimming: 5 bases; junction bases outside the gene matches: 6. CDR3 length: 16 residues. CDR3 amino acids: CASSAPGTSGGETQYF. The CDR3, as DNA: TGTGCCAGCAGCGCACCCGGGACTAGCGGGGGGGAGACCCAGTACTTC.

This chain joins TRBV12-5 and TRBJ2-7, with D unclear. Trimming removed 0 bases from V and 5 bases from J, with 8 bases in between. CDR3 length: 13 residues. The germline V gene has CDR1 LGHNT and CDR2 FRNRAP. Written as DNA, the CDR3 is TGTGCTAGTGGTTTGGTACTACCTCACGAGCAGTACTTC. Protein product: CASGLVLPHEQYF.

This chain uses TRBV19 with TRBJ2-2; D possibly corresponds to TRBD2 (6 bases). This CDR3 has 13 amino acids. From germline, CDR1 is LNHDA and CDR2 SQIVND (reference sequence). Trimming stripped 5 bases from V and 5 bases from J, with 9 bases between. CDR3 in DNA: TGTGCCAGTAGTCCCCGGGGGACCGGGGAGCTGTTTTTT. Translating it yields CASSPRGTGELFF.

The J gene is TRBJ1-4, the V gene TRBV4-1, with a possible D match to TRBD1 (5 bases). The V and J ends lost 1 base and 2 bases respectively, with 17 bases between them. This CDR3 contains 18 residues. Germline CDR1 MGHRA, CDR2 YSYEKL. The CDR3 DNA follows: TGCGCCAGCAGCCAAGTTAGAACAGCAGGGAGGACTAATGAAAAACTGTTTTTT. Its protein is CASSQVRTAGRTNEKLFF.

The chain recombines TRBV6-1 with TRBJ2-7; possible D gene TRBD2, 5 bases. The CDR3 totals 13 residues. Germline V CDR1 and CDR2: MNHNS, SASEGT. Trimming shortened V by 3 bases and J by 6 bases, and 12 bases separated the two germline ends. Here the CDR3 DNA reads TGTGCCAGCAGTGAGGCGGACTGGAGCGAGCAGTACTTC. The encoded protein is CASSEADWSEQYF.

The V gene is TRBV6-5, the J gene TRBJ1-5, with no clear D. This CDR3 contains 13 residues. Germline V gene sequence: CDR1 MNHEY, CDR2 SVGAGI. Trimming stripped 0 bases from V and 4 bases from J, with 4 bases between. CDR3 sequence reads: CASSYSRNQPQHF. CDR3 sequence (DNA): TGTGCCAGCAGTTACTCGAGAAATCAGCCCCAGCATTTT.

On this clone itself: This CDR3 is also generated by other DNA sequences in the sample. This CDR3 is CASSYSTQGRREQYF. DNA for the CDR3: TGTGCCAGCAGTTACTCAACGCAGGGCCGCCGGGAGCAGTACTTC. The chain uses TRBV6-5 and TRBJ2-7, with D maybe TRBD1 (5 bases). This CDR3 has 15 amino acids. The germline CDR1 and CDR2 sequences are MNHEY and SVGAGI. Trimming shortened V by 0 bases and J by 7 bases, and 16 bases separated the two germline ends.

The chain has TRBV29-1 and TRBJ1-1, with TRBD1 matching 8 bases. V lost 5 bases, J lost 0 bases, and 2 bases stayed unmatched. The CDR3 length is 13 residues. In germline, CDR1 is SQVTM, CDR2 ANQGSEA. DNA of the CDR3: TGCAGCGTTCAGGGGGCTGTGAACACTGAAGCTTTCTTT. It yields the protein CSVQGAVNTEAFF.

The chain recombines TRBV7-2 with TRBJ1-2; D is perhaps TRBD1 (5 bases). V was trimmed by 5 bases and J by 0 bases, leaving 16 bases between them. Germline V gene sequence: CDR1 SGHTA, CDR2 FQGNSA. The CDR3 is 16 amino acids. For the CDR3, the DNA is TGTGCCAGCAGCCAGACAGATATCCAAGCTAACTATGGCTACACCTTC. Translated: CASSQTDIQANYGYTF.

This clone appeared a few times. CDR3 residues: CASSLQGMSYNSPLHF. The CDR3, as DNA: TGTGCCAGCAGCTTACAGGGAATGTCCTATAATTCACCCCTCCACTTT. This chain joins TRBV7-2 and TRBJ1-6, with a tentative D call TRBD1 (5 bases). Germline values: CDR1 SGHTA, CDR2 FQGNSA. CDR3 length equals 16 residues. Trimming took 2 bases from V and 1 from J, leaving 9 bases between them.

The chain carries TRBV11-2 and TRBJ2-1, with 8 nucleotides matching TRBD2. Trimming took 5 bases from V and 5 from J; bases not matched to a gene: 8. The CDR3 contains 15 residues. Germline CDR1 is SGHAT and CDR2 is FQNNGV. The CDR3 DNA is TGTGCCAGCAGCGCAACTAGCGGCGCAAACAATGAGCAGTTCTTC. Translating it yields CASSATSGANNEQFF.

The rearrangement joins TRBV28 to TRBJ2-5; D may be TRBD1 (6 bases). CDR3 length equals 18 residues. The germline V gene encodes CDR1 MDHEN and CDR2 SYDVKM. V lost 7 bases and J lost 5, with 29 bases in between. In DNA, the CDR3 is TGTGCCAGCACCCCCCACGGAGAGGGGACATACTATGGGGAGACCCAGTACTTC. It encodes CASTPHGEGTYYGETQYF.

J is TRBJ1-2 and V is TRBV7-2; TRBD1 is a possible D gene (5 bases). This CDR3 comprises 12 residues. The ends were cut back, 3 bases at V and 8 bases at J, with 10 bases in the middle. Germline CDR1 is SGHTA and CDR2 is FQGNSA. The CDR3 region has the DNA TGTGCCAGCAGCTTTGGGGGGTCCGGCTACACCTTC. It is translated as CASSFGGSGYTF.

The chain is built from TRBV5-6 and TRBJ2-7; D ambiguous. Germline CDR1 reads SGHDT; CDR2 reads YYEEEE. Trimming stripped 2 bases from V and 0 bases from J, with 9 bases between. CDR3 length equals 14 residues. CDR3 nucleotide sequence: TGTGCCAGCAGCTTCGGCACAGACTCCTACGAGCAGTACTTC. Protein: CASSFGTDSYEQYF.

The chain couples TRBV28 to TRBJ1-2; D is ambiguous. V was shortened by 7 bases and J by 7 bases, with 10 bases between the two germline ends. The CDR3 contains 11 residues. Germline V CDR1 and CDR2: MDHEN, SYDVKM. The CDR3 here is CASTSSGGYTF. The CDR3 nucleotides are TGTGCCAGCACCTCTTCGGGTGGCTACACCTTC.